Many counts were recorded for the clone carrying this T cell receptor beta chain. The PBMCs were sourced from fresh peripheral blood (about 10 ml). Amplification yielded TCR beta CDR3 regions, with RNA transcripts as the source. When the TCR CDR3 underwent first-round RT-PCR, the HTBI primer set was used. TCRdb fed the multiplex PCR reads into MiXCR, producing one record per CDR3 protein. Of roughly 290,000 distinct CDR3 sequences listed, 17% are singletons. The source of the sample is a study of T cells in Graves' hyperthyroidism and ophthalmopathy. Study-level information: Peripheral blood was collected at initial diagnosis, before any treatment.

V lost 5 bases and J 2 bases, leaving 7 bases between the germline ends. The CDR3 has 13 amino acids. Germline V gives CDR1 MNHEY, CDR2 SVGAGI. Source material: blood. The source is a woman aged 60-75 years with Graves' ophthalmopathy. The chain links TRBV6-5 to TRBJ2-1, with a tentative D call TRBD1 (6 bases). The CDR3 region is CASSHRAYNEQFF. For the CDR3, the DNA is TGTGCCAGCAGTCACAGGGCCTACAATGAGCAGTTCTTC.